A selection of T cell receptor beta chains follows, all from one sample in a study of CD8 T cells in ankylosing spondylitis. Each CDR3 protein gets one entry after TCRdb re-called the 5' RACE reads with MiXCR. The table records some 840,000 distinct CDR3 sequences, roughly 10% of them present only once. The specimen was blood, either unsorted or a sorted T cell fraction (not recorded which). Receptor source: a male donor with ankylosing spondylitis. Both conserved end residues are part of each CDR3. The D gene is left open where the match is weak. Clone size is shown for a subset of rows, as once, few, many or a class of expanded clone.

j_gene	v_gene	abundance	d_gene	CDR3nt	CDR3aa
TRBJ2-5	TRBV29-1	many	NA	TGCAGCGTAGGATGGGGCCAAGAGACCCAGTACTTC	CSVGWGQETQYF
TRBJ2-2	TRBV11-2	NA	NA	TGTGCCAGCAGCCTACAGGGAGCCCGGCACGGGGAGCTGTTTTTT	CASSLQGARHGELFF
TRBJ2-1	TRBV16	many	TRBD1	TGTGCCAGCAGCCAATTACGGGACAGTTTAGACAATGAGCAGTTCTTC	CASSQLRDSLDNEQFF
TRBJ2-2	TRBV5-1	few	NA	TGCGCCAGCAGCTTGCTTCCTTCGGCCGGGGAGCTGTTTTTT	CASSLLPSAGELFF
TRBJ1-5	TRBV10-2	few	TRBD1	TGCGCCAGCAGTGAATTTCGGGGTGCAGGGGGCTCTCCTTCCCAGCATTTT	CASSEFRGAGGSPSQHF
TRBJ2-7	TRBV20-1	NA	TRBD2	TGCAGTGCTAGAGCCGTAGCGGGAGTGAACGAGCAGTACTTC	CSARAVAGVNEQYF
TRBJ2-6	TRBV3-1	NA	TRBD1	TGTGCCAGCAGCCAAGGTAGGACAGGAACGCACTCTGGGGCCAACGTCCTGACTTTC	CASSQGRTGTHSGANVLTF
TRBJ1-2	TRBV4-3	NA	NA	TGCGCCAGCAGCCAAGAAATCCCGCAGGGTGCGAATGGCTACACCTTC	CASSQEIPQGANGYTF
TRBJ1-3	TRBV4-3	many	TRBD1	TGCGCCAGCAGCCAACTTGAGGGGGCATCTGGAAACACCATATATTTT	CASSQLEGASGNTIYF
TRBJ2-1	TRBV28	NA	TRBD2	TGTGCCAGCAGTGTGACGGGAGGGACCTCCGAGCAGTTCTTC	CASSVTGGTSEQFF
TRBJ1-6	TRBV10-1	NA	TRBD1	TGCGCCAGCAGTGCCGGGACAGGGGTCTATAATTCACCCCTCCACTTT	CASSAGTGVYNSPLHF
TRBJ2-1	TRBV20-1	few	NA	TGCAGTGCTAGTAACGCCGAGAGATTTGAGCAGTTCTTC	CSASNAERFEQFF
TRBJ1-1	TRBV29-1	many	NA	TGCAGCGTTGGGTACCCGGGTGGCACTGAAGCTTTCTTT	CSVGYPGGTEAFF
TRBJ2-6	TRBV4-3	NA	NA	TGCGCCAGCAGCCCTCGGACAGCCGCTCTTGGGGCCAACGTCCTGACTTTC	CASSPRTAALGANVLTF
TRBJ2-7	TRBV20-1	NA	NA	TGCAGTGCAAAGGACAGACCCTACGAGCAGTACTTC	CSAKDRPYEQYF
TRBJ2-7	TRBV13	few	TRBD1	TGTGCCAGCAGCCAATACAGGGGTTCCTACGAGCAGTACTTC	CASSQYRGSYEQYF
TRBJ2-3	TRBV5-4	once	TRBD1	TGTGCCAGCAGCTTGTTTTCCGGGACAGGGAGCACAGATACGCAGTATTTT	CASSLFSGTGSTDTQYF
TRBJ2-2	TRBV6-1	few	NA	TGTGCCTCTAGCTGGGGGGTTCAATCCGGGGAGCTGTTTTTT	CASSWGVQSGELFF
TRBJ2-7	TRBV7-2	many	NA	TGTGCCAGCAGCTTAGGGAGTTCTTACTACGAGCAGTACTTC	CASSLGSSYYEQYF
TRBJ2-3	TRBV29-1	many	NA	TGCAGCGTTAGAGGGTTCGCCCGCACAGATACGCAGTATTTT	CSVRGFARTDTQYF
TRBJ2-2	TRBV4-3	once	NA	TGCGCCAGCAGCCCACGGGGGTTCACCGGGGAGCTGTTTTTT	CASSPRGFTGELFF
TRBJ2-7	TRBV15	once	NA	TGTGCCACCAGCAGAGATCCGGCGGGATTATACGAGCAGTACTTC	CATSRDPAGLYEQYF
TRBJ2-3	TRBV5-1	NA	TRBD2	TGCGCCAGCGCAACTAGCGGAGACACAGATACGCAGTATTTT	CASATSGDTDTQYF
TRBJ2-1	TRBV6-5	few	NA	TGTGCCAGCAGTCGTCCGGAACATGAGCAGTTCTTC	CASSRPEHEQFF
TRBJ2-1	TRBV9	few	NA	TGTGCCAGCAGCGTAGACCCTAGGTTTGACAATGAGCAGTTCTTC	CASSVDPRFDNEQFF
TRBJ1-1	TRBV12-3/TRBV12-4	few	NA	TGTGCCAGCAGTTTGCGTCCCCGCCCTTGGAACACTGAAGCTTTCTTT	CASSLRPRPWNTEAFF
TRBJ1-6	TRBV5-1	few	NA	TGCGCCAGCAGCTTGTGGGACGATGATTCACCCCTCCACTTT	CASSLWDDDSPLHF
TRBJ2-2	TRBV20-1	many	NA	TGCAGTGCTAGAGATTTAACGGGTTCTAAGCGGTTTGGATCCGGGGAGCTGTTTTTT	CSARDLTGSKRFGSGELFF
TRBJ2-7	TRBV5-1	few	NA	TGCGCCAGCAGCTCCCAGTGGGGGGCAGAAAACGCGCAGTACTTC	CASSSQWGAENAQYF
TRBJ1-6	TRBV5-5	few	TRBD1	TGTGCCAGCAGCACAAACGACAGGGATTATTCACCCCTCCACTTT	CASSTNDRDYSPLHF
TRBJ2-3	TRBV20-1	many	TRBD2	TGCAGTGCTCTCGGACTAGCGACTACCAGCACAGATACGCAGTATTTT	CSALGLATTSTDTQYF
TRBJ1-1	TRBV4-3	few	NA	TGCGCCAGCAGCCAAGGGGTACAGGAGAACACTGAAGCTTTCTTT	CASSQGVQENTEAFF
TRBJ2-3	TRBV20-1	NA	TRBD2	TGCAGTGCTTACCCCCTGAGCGGGAGAAGCCCTAGCACAGATACGCAGTATTTT	CSAYPLSGRSPSTDTQYF
TRBJ2-1	TRBV7-9	NA	NA	TGTGCCAGCAGCCGGACAGTCCCTGCCTACAATGAGCAGTTCTTC	CASSRTVPAYNEQFF
TRBJ2-6	TRBV28	NA	NA	TGTGCCAGCAGTACAGGGAAGTCTGGGGCCAACGTCCTGACTTTC	CASSTGKSGANVLTF
TRBJ1-6	TRBV10-3	few	TRBD1	TGTGCCATCAGTGAGACACCGCCATTGGGACAGGCCAGGAATTCACCCCTCCACTTT	CAISETPPLGQARNSPLHF
TRBJ2-1	TRBV5-4	few	TRBD2	TGTGCCAGCAGCTTGGATGTTTGGACTAGCGGGGTGTACTCCTACAATGAGCAGTTCTTC	CASSLDVWTSGVYSYNEQFF
TRBJ1-3	TRBV27	many	TRBD1	TGTGCCAGCAGTCCACGACCCCCGGGACAGGGATGGTACACCATATATTTT	CASSPRPPGQGWYTIYF
TRBJ1-1	TRBV29-1	few	NA	TGCAGCGGTGTACAGGTCGCTGAAGCTTTCTTT	CSGVQVAEAFF
TRBJ2-1	TRBV29-1	many	NA	TGCAGCGTTGAAAGGGGGAGGCGGGCCAATGAGCAGTTCTTC	CSVERGRRANEQFF
TRBJ1-1	TRBV15	few	TRBD1	TGTGCCACCAGCAGAGATAGGGGGCAGGCTTTCTTT	CATSRDRGQAFF
TRBJ2-3	TRBV29-1	NA	NA	TGCAGCGTTGTCTCCTCAGGGCGCAGCACAGATACGCAGTATTTT	CSVVSSGRSTDTQYF
TRBJ2-3	TRBV20-1	NA	NA	TGCAGTGCTAGAGTTATGTTTGTAACGCAGTATTTT	CSARVMFVTQYF
TRBJ2-1	TRBV20-1	few	TRBD2	TGCAGTGCTAGAGGTCGGAGCGGGAGGGCCTTAGGCAATGAGCAGTTCTTC	CSARGRSGRALGNEQFF
TRBJ1-2	TRBV7-3	NA	TRBD1	TGTGCCAGCAGCGCAACAGGGGGCCATGGCTACACCTTC	CASSATGGHGYTF
TRBJ1-3	TRBV11-2	few	NA	TGTGCCAGCAGCTTATTGTCCAAGAGCTCTGGAAACACCATATATTTT	CASSLLSKSSGNTIYF
TRBJ1-3	TRBV12-3/TRBV12-4	many	NA	TGTGCCAGCAGTTTTGCTGGAAACACCATATATTTT	CASSFAGNTIYF
TRBJ2-2	TRBV7-9	NA	NA	TGTGCCAGCCCCCGGGGGAAGAACACCGGGGAGCTGTTTTTT	CASPRGKNTGELFF
TRBJ1-2	TRBV29-1	many	NA	TGCAGCGTTTTGGACAGCTATGGCTACACCTTC	CSVLDSYGYTF
TRBJ2-7	TRBV7-2	NA	NA	TGTGCCAGCAGCTTAAGACAGAACAACGAGCAGTACTTC	CASSLRQNNEQYF
TRBJ2-7	TRBV20-1	NA	NA	TGCAGTGCTAGAGAGGGGGCTGACGACGAGCAGTACTTC	CSAREGADDEQYF
TRBJ2-5	TRBV5-6	NA	NA	TGTGCCAGCAGCTTGGTGGGCAGCTGGTACCAAGAGACCCAGTACTTC	CASSLVGSWYQETQYF
TRBJ2-2	TRBV11-1	few	NA	TGTGCCAGCAGCGATGCATACCTCTCGGGGGACAACACCGGGGAGCTGTTTTTT	CASSDAYLSGDNTGELFF